The clone carrying this T cell receptor (beta chain) appeared a few times. Germline V gene data show CDR1 as LGHNA and CDR2 as YNFKEQ. The CDR3 length is 17 residues. Losses at the gene ends were 4 bases for V and 4 bases for J; bases not matched to a gene: 10. TCRdb re-analysed the 5' RACE reads in MiXCR, keeping a single row per CDR3 protein. There are roughly 310,000 distinct CDR3 sequences in the sample; 15% to 20% occur only once, and around 24% lies in the top ten. This record comes from a study of T-cell memory formation after mild COVID-19. Sequenced sample: PBMCs or a T cell subset sorted from them (not recorded which). The chain has TRBV4-2 and TRBJ2-1, with 10 bases that match TRBD2. This TCR was sampled from a man aged 18-30 years who had mild COVID-19 (a few samples of this study predate the infection). Cell type and time point are not known. CDR3 in DNA: TGTGCCAGCAGCCTTAACGGCGGGACTAGCGAATACAATGAGCAGTTCTTC. Translated, it gives CASSLNGGTSEYNEQFF.